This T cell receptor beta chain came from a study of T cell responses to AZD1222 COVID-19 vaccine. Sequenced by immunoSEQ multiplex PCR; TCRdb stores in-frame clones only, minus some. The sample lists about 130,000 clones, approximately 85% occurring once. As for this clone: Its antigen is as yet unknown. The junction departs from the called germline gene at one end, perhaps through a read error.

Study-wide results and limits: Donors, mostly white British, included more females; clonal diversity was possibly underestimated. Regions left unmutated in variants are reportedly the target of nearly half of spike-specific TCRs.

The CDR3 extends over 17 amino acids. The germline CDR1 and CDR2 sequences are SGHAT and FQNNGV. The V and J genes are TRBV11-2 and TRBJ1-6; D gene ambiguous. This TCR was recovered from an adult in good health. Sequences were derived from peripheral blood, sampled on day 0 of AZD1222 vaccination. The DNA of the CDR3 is TGTGCCAGCAGCCTAGACCCCTTTAGGTCCTATAATTCACCCCTCCACTTT. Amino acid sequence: CASSLDPFRSYNSPLHF.